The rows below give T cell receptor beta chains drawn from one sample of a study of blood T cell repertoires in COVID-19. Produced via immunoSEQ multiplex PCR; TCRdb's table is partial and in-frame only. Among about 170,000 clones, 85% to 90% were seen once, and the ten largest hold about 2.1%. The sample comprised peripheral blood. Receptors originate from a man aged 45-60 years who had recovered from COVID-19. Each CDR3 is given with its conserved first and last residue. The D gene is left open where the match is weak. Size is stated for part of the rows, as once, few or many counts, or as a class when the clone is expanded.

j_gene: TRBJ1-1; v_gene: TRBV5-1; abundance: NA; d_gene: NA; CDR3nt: TGCGCCAGCAGCACGGACCGGGCTAGCAGCACTGAAGCTTTCTTT; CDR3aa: CASSTDRASSTEAFF
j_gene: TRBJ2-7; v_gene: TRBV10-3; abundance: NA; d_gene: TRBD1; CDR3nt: TGTGCCATCAGTGAGTGGCCGGGACAGGCAGCCTACGAGCAGTACTTC; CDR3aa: CAISEWPGQAAYEQYF
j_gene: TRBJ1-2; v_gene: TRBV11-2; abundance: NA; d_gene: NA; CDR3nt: TGTGCCAGCAGTAGCTCCGGGGGGCGAGTTAGCTACACCTTC; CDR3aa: CASSSSGGRVSYTF
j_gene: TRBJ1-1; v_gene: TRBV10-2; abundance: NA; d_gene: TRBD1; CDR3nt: TGCGCCAGCCGTCAGGGCGACAGGGACACTGAAGCTTTCTTT; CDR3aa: CASRQGDRDTEAFF
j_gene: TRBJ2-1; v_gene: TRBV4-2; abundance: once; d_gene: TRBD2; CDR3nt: TGTGCCAGCAGCCAAGGTTCGGGACTAGCGGACTACAATGAGCAGTTCTTC; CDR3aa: CASSQGSGLADYNEQFF
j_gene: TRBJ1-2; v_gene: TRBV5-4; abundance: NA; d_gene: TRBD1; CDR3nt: TGTGCCAGCAGGCCGACAGGGGGCGGCTATGGCTACACCTTC; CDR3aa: CASRPTGGGYGYTF
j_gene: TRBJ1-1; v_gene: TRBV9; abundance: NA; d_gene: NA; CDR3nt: TGTGCCAGCAGCCAAAGGACAGACCCCACTGAAGCTTTCTTT; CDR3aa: CASSQRTDPTEAFF
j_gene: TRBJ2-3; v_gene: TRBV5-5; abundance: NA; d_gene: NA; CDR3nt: TGTGCCAGCAGCCCCCGACAGGATCTGAATACGCAGTATTTT; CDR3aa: CASSPRQDLNTQYF
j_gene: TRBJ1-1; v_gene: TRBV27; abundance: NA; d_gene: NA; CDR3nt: TGTGCCAGCAGGAATCTCCAGGGTGTGAACACTGAAGCTTTCTTT; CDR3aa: CASRNLQGVNTEAFF
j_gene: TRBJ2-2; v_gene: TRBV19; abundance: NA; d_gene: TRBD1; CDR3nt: TGTGCCAGTAAGAGGACAGGGTCGAACACCGGGGAGCTGTTTTTT; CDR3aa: CASKRTGSNTGELFF
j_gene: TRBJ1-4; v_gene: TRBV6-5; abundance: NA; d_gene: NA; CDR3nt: TGTGCCAGCAGCGCAGGGAGGGGCGAAAAACTGTTTTTT; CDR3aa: CASSAGRGEKLFF
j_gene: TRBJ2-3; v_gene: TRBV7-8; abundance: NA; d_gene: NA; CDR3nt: TGTGCCAGCAGCCTAGACGGGGGGCCGGATACGCAGTATTTT; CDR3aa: CASSLDGGPDTQYF
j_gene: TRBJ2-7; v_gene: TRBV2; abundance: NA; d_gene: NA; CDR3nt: TGTGCCAGCAGGGGAAGGGGCGAGCAGTACTTC; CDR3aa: CASRGRGEQYF
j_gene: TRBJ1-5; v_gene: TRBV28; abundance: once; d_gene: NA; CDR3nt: TGTGCCAGCAGTTCCTGGGGAGACAATCAGCCCCAGCATTTT; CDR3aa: CASSSWGDNQPQHF
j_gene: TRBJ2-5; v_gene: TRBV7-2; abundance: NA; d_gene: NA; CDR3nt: TGTGCCAGCAGCTTACAGGGACAAGAGACCCAGTACTTC; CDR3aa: CASSLQGQETQYF
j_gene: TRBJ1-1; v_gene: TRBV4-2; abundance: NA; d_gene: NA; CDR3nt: TGTGCCAGCAGCCAAGGACAGCAGAACACTGAAGCTTTCTTT; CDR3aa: CASSQGQQNTEAFF
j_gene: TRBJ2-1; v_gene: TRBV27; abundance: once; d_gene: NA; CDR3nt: TGTGCCAGCAGTTTATGGGGGGGCCAAGACTATGAGCAGTTCTTC; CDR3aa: CASSLWGGQDYEQFF
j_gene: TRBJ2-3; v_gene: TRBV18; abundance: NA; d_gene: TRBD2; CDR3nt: TGTGCCAGCTCACCAACCACCGGGACTAGCGGCACAGATACGCAGTATTTT; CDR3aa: CASSPTTGTSGTDTQYF
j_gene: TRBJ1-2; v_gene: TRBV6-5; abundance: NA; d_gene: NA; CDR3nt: TGTGCCAGCAGTTACTCAACAGGGTCCCAAAACTATGGCTACACCTTC; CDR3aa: CASSYSTGSQNYGYTF
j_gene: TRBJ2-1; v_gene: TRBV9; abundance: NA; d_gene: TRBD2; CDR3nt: TGTGCCAGCAGTTTGACTAGCGGGAGAGATGAGCAGTTCTTC; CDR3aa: CASSLTSGRDEQFF
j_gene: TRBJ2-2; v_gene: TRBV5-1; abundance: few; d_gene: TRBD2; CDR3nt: TGCGCCAGCAGCTTGGTGGTTAGCGGGGGTGTCGGGGAGCTGTTTTTT; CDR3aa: CASSLVVSGGVGELFF
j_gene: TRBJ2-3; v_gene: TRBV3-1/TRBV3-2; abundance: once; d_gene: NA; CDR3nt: TGTGCCAGCAGCCAAGCAACAGATACGCAGTATTTT; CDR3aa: CASSQATDTQYF
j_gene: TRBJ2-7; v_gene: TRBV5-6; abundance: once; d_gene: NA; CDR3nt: TGTGCCAGCAGCTTTTCCCAGGGGGGTGAGCAGTACTTC; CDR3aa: CASSFSQGGEQYF
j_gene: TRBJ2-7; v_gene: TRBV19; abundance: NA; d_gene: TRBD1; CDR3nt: TGTGCCAGTAGTATGGGAAGGACAGGGGAATACGAGCAGTACTTC; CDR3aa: CASSMGRTGEYEQYF
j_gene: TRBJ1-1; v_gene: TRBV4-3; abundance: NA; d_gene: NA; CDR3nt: TGCGCCAGCAGCCAAGACTTCGACGCGGGCACTGAAGCTTTCTTT; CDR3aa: CASSQDFDAGTEAFF
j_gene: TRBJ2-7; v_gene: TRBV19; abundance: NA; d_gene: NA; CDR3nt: TGTGCCAGTAGTATAGGAAGAGGAACCGAGCAGTACTTC; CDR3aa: CASSIGRGTEQYF
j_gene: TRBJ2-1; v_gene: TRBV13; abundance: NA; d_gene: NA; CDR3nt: TGTGCCAGCAGCGTCATCTACCATGAGCAGTTCTTC; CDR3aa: CASSVIYHEQFF
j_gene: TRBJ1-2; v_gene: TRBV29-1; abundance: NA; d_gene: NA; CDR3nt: TGCAGCGTTGGGGGAGTCCCTGACTATGGCTACACCTTC; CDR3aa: CSVGGVPDYGYTF
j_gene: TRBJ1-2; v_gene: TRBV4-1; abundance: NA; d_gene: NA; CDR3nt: TGCGCCAGCAGCCAAAACAGGGTGTATGGCTACACCTTC; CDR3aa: CASSQNRVYGYTF
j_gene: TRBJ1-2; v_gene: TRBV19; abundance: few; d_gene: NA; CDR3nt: TGTGCCAGTAGTATTGACACCTATGGCTACACCTTC; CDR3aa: CASSIDTYGYTF
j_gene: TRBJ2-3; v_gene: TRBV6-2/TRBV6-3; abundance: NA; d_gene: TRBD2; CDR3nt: TGTGCCAGCAGTTACGGGACTAGCGGGGGGGCAGATACGCAGTATTTT; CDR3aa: CASSYGTSGGADTQYF